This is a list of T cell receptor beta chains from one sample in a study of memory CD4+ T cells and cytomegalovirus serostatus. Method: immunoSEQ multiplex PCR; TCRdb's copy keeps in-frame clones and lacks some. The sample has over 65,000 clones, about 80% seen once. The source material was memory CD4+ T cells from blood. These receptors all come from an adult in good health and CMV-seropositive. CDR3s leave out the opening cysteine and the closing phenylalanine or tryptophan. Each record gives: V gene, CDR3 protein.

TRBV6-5 ASRTGQGRGEQY
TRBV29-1 SVEKTGGGEKLF
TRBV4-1 ASSRGGLAGPAKNIQY
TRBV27 ASSLGQSHTDTQY
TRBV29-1 SGSGSVNTEAF
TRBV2 ASHDLGNYGYT
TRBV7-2 ASSLGLARGTGELF
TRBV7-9 ASSLAAAGVGEQY
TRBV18 ASRDRDYEQY
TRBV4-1 ASSLPGGETQY
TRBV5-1 ASSVTANTEAF
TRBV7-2 ASSVRRASGGETQY
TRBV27 ASSQQSQGGRYEQY
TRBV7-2 ASSRGGGSQETQY
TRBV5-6 ASRPDRDNGELF
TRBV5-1 ASSLGTGENYGYT
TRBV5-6 ASSPPGGSPTLGSPLH
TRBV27 ASSSYGTSGSDTQY
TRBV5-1 ASSRGESEKLF
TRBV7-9 ASSQGQYNEQF
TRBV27 ASSLTGPVNSPLH
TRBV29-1 SVGRGDTQY
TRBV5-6 ASSPGAGRGNEQF
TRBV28 ASSLGTEAF
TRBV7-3 ASSPTGISGETQY
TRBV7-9 ASSTRTGARNIQY
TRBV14 ASSLARSSYNSPLH
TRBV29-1 SVGGVDTEAF
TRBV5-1 ASSLNPARGNTEAF
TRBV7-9 ASSPRQGVSTDTQY
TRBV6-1 ASSEAYSNQPQH
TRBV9 ASSVEWGDEKLF
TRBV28 ASSWQGNTEAF
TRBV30 AWSYQVNAEAF
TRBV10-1 ASSGGTLYNEQF
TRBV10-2 ASGLTGNEQF
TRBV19 ATSGDINQPQH
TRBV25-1 ASSEMGRVYGYT
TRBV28 ASSLGTSGYEQY
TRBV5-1 ASSLGYYDSGANVLT
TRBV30 AWRGSRSGTEAF
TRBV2 ASSRGQGRTGELF
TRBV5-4 ASRITGRTSREQF
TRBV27 ASSLSWDRVWYEQY
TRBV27 ASSPGLAGPGELF
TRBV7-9 ASSSRTAAVANVLT
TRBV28 ASSSPSGERQETQY
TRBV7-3 ASSPRPGPGNTIY
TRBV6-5 ASSKQGRGDEQY
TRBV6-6 ASSYGEGPTAIY
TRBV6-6 AAGRNTEAF
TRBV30 AWSVGTEDTQY